This passage covers 9 T cell receptor beta chains from one sample sequenced in a study of cytomegalovirus exposure and HLA in healthy donors. A multiplex PCR was run with 60 Vbeta primers and 13 Jbeta primers. The protocol was immunoSEQ multiplex PCR, while the TCRdb copy is restricted to in-frame clones and leaves out a portion. The sample has 95,000 to 100,000 clones, 76% seen once. The sample was PBMCs. These receptors were obtained from a man aged 35-49 years in good health and CMV-seronegative.

In DNA, the CDR3 is TGTGCCAGCAGCTTAGGGACTAGCGGGGGGCTAAGGTACTTC. This sequence encodes CASSLGTSGGLRYF. This chain connects TRBV7-2 to TRBJ2-7, with TRBD2 matching over 14 bases. The CDR3 has 14 residues. Trimming took 1 base from V and 12 from J; bases not matched to a gene: 5. Germline CDR1 and CDR2: SGHTA and FQGNSA. Looking up the rest from reference TRBV7-2 and TRBJ2-7 gives the full variable domain: GAGVSQSPSNKVTEKGKDVELRCDPISGHTALYWYRQSLGQGLEFLIYFQGNSAPDKSGLPSDRFSAERTGGSVSTLTIQRTQQEDSAVYLCASSLGTSGGLRYFGPGTRLTVT.

This clone showed up just a few times. The chain carries TRBV7-9 and TRBJ1-2, with 10 bases lining up with TRBD1. The J segment lost 2 bases and the V segment lost 5 bases, leaving 11 bases of the junction unmatched. The CDR3 runs to 17 residues. Germline lookup yields CDR1 SEHNR and CDR2 FQNEAQ (reference sequence). The CDR3 sequence is CASSPGQGGILNYGYTF. The CDR3 DNA is TGTGCCAGCAGCCCCGGACAGGGGGGGATTTTAAACTATGGCTACACCTTC.

The gene calls are TRBV29-1 and TRBJ2-5; D unclear. The CDR3 has 13 amino acids. V lost 6 bases and J 0 bases, leaving 11 bases between the germline ends. Germline V gene sequence: CDR1 SQVTM, CDR2 ANQGSEA. The CDR3 region has the DNA TGCAGCGTCCCTGGGCCTGACCAAGAGACCCAGTACTTC. Amino acids: CSVPGPDQETQYF.

Relative to its sample, this clone is medium-sized. This chain uses TRBV2 with TRBJ2-7; 7 bases agree with TRBD1. The V segment lost 6 bases and the J segment 3 bases; nucleotides outside the gene matches: 5. Germline values: CDR1 SNHLY, CDR2 FYNNEI. The CDR3 has 13 residues. The CDR3 loop is CASSLQGNYEQYV. The CDR3 DNA is TGTGCCAGCAGCTTACAGGGGAACTACGAGCAGTACGTC.

The CDR3, as DNA: TGTGCCAGCAGCTTAATGGGCATACGAAGCACAGATACGCAGTATTTT. Encoded protein: CASSLMGIRSTDTQYF. The V and J genes are TRBV5-6 and TRBJ2-3; D not resolved. Looked up from germline, CDR1 is SGHDT and CDR2 is YYEEEE. This CDR3 has 16 amino acids. V was cut by 2 bases and J by 0 bases, with 13 bases left in between.

The gene calls are TRBV29-1 and TRBJ2-7, with TRBD2 as a possible D gene (5 bases). The ends were cut back, 4 bases at V and 2 bases at J, with 12 bases in the middle. Germline lookup yields CDR1 SQVTM and CDR2 ANQGSEA. The CDR3 runs to 13 residues. The CDR3 loop reads CSVVGVTPYEQYF. The CDR3 DNA follows: TGCAGCGTTGTCGGGGTTACCCCCTACGAGCAGTACTTC.

The chain recombines TRBV27 with TRBJ1-5; D unresolved. Germline V CDR1 and CDR2: MNHEY, SMNVEV (reference sequence). The CDR3 loop spans 19 amino acids. V was trimmed by 7 bases and J by 2 bases, leaving 27 bases between them. Here the CDR3 reads CASTEKYISRESGNQPQHF. CDR3 sequence (DNA): TGTGCCAGCACCGAAAAGTATATTAGTCGGGAGTCCGGCAATCAGCCCCAGCATTTT.

V and J are TRBV9 and TRBJ2-3; D possibly corresponds to TRBD1 (5 bases). The length of the CDR3 is 16 residues. Germline V gene data show CDR1 as SGDLS and CDR2 as YYNGEE. V dropped 0 bases and J dropped 0 bases, with 11 bases sitting between them. The chain's CDR3 is CASSVATRVSTDTQYF. The CDR3 nucleotides are TGTGCCAGCAGCGTAGCTACCAGGGTAAGCACAGATACGCAGTATTTT.

The chain carries TRBV5-6 and TRBJ2-7; 12 bases align to TRBD2. Germline V lookup: CDR1 SGHDT, CDR2 YYEEEE. Trimming removed 2 bases from V and 6 bases from J; junction bases left unmatched: 3. The CDR3 totals 14 residues. The CDR3 loop is CASSLLAGGGEQYV. As DNA, the CDR3 is TGTGCCAGCAGCTTACTAGCGGGGGGTGGCGAGCAGTACGTC.